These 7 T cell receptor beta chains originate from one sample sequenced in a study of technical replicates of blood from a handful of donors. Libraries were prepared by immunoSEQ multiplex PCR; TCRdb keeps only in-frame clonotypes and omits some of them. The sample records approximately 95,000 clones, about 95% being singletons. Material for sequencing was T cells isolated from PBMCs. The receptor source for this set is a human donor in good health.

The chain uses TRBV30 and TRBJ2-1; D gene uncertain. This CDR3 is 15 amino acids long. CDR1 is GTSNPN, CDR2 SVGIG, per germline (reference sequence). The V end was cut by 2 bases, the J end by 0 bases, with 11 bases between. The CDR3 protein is CAWSSNSNSYNEQFF. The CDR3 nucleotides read TGTGCCTGGAGTTCAAACTCAAACTCCTACAATGAGCAGTTCTTC.

CDR3 amino acids: CASSGLAAYEQYF. The CDR3, as DNA: TGTGCCAGCAGTGGACTAGCGGCCTACGAGCAGTACTTC. The rearrangement links TRBV2 to TRBJ2-7, with 9 positions matching TRBD2. CDR1 is SNHLY, CDR2 FYNNEI, per germline. V gave up 4 bases and J gave up 2 bases; unmatched junction bases: 0. The CDR3 is made up of 13 amino acids.

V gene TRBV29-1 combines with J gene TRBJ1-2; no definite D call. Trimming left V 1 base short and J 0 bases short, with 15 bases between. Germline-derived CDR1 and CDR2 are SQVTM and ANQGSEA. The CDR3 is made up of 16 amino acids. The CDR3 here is CSVEGPLRLANYGYTF. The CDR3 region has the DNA TGCAGCGTTGAAGGCCCGTTGCGTCTAGCTAACTATGGCTACACCTTC.

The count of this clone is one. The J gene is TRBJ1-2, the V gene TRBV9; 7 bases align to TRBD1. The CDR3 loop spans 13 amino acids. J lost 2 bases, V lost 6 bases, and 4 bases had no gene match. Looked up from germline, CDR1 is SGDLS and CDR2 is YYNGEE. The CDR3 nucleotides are TGTGCCAGCAACTCACAGGGGAACTATGGCTACACCTTC. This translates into CASNSQGNYGYTF.

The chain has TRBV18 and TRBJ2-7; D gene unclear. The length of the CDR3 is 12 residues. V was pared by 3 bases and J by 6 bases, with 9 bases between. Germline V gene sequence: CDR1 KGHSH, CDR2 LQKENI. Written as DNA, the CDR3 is TGTGCCAGCTCACCCGCTAGATCCGAGCAGTACTTC. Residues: CASSPARSEQYF.

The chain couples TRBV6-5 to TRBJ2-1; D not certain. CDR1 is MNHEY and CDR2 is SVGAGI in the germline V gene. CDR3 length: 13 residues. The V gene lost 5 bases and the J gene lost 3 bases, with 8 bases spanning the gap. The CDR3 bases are TGTGCCAGCAGTCGCTTTAGCTACAATGAGCAGTTCTTC. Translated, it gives CASSRFSYNEQFF.

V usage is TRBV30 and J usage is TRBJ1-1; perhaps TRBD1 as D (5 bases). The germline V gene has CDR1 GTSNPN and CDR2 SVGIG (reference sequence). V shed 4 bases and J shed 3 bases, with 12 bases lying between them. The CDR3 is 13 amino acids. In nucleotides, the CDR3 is TGTGCCTGGAAGGGGCAGTGGGACACTGAAGCTTTCTTT. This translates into CAWKGQWDTEAFF.